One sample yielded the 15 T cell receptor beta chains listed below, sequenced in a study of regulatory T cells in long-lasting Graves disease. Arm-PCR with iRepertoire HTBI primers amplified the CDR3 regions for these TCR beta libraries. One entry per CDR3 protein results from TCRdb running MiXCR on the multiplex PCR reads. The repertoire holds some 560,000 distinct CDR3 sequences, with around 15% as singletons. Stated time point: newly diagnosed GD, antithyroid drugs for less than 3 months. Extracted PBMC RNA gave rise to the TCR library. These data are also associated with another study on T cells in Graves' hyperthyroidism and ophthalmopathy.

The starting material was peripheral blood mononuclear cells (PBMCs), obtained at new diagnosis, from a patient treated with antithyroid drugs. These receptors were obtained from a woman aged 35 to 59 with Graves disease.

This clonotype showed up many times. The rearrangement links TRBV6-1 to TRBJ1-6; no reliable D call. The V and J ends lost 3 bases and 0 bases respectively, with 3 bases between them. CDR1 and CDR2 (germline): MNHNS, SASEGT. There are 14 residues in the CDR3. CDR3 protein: CASSESSYNSPLHF. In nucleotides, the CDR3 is TGTGCCAGCAGTGAGAGCTCCTATAATTCACCCCTCCACTTT.

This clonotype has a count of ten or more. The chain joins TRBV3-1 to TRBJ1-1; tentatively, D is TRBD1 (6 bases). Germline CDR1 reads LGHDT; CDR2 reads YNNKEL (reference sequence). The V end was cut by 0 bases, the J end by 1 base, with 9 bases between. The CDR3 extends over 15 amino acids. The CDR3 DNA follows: TGTGCCAGCAGCCAAGATCGGGGGGCGAACACTGAAGCTTTCTTT. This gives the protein CASSQDRGANTEAFF. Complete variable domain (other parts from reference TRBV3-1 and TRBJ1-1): DTAVSQTPKYLVTQMGNDKSIKCEQNLGHDTMYWYKQDSKKFLKIMFSYNNKELIINETVPNRFSPKSPDKAHLNLHINSLELGDSAVYFCASSQDRGANTEAFFGQGTRLTVV.

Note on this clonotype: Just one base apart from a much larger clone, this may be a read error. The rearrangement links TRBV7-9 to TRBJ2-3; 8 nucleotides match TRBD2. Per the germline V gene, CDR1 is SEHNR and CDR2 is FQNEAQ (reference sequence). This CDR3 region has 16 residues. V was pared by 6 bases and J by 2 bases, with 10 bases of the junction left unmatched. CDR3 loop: CASRLGSGGPTDTQYF. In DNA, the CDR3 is TGTGCCAGCAGGCTAGGCTCGGGGGGGCCCACAGATACGCAGTATTTT.

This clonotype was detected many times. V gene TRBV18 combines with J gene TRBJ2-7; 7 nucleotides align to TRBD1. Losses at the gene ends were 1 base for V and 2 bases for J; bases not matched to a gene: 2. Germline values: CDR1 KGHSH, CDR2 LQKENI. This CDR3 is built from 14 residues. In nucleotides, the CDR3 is TGTGCCAGCTCACCACGGGACAGTGCCTACGAGCAGTACTTC. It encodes CASSPRDSAYEQYF.

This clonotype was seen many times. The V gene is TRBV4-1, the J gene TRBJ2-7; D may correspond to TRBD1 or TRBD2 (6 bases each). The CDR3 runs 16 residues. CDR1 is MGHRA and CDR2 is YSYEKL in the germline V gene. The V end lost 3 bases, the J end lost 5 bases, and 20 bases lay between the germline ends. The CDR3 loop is CASSQQPTGRGNEQYF. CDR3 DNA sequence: TGCGCCAGCAGCCAGCAGCCCACAGGGCGCGGGAACGAGCAGTACTTC.

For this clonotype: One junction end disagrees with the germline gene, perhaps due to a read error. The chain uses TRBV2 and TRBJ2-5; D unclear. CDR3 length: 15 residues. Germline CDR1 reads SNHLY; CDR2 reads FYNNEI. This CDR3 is CASSQDWWRQETQYF. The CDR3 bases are TGCGCCAGCAGCCAAGATTGGTGGAGACAAGAGACCCAGTACTTC.

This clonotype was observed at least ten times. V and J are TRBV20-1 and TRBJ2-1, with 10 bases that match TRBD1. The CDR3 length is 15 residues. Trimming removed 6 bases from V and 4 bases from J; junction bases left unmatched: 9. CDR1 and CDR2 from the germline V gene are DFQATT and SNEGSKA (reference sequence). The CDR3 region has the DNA TGCAGTGCCATTATCCGGGACAGGGGATACAATGAGCAGTTCTTC. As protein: CSAIIRDRGYNEQFF.

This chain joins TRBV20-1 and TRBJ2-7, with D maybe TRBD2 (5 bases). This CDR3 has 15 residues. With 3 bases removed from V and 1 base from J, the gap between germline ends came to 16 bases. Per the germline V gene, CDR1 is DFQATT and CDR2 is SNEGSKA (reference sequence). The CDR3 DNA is TGCAGTGCTAGCGTACGGGGAAGGGAGTCCTACGAGCAGTACTTC. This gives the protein CSASVRGRESYEQYF.

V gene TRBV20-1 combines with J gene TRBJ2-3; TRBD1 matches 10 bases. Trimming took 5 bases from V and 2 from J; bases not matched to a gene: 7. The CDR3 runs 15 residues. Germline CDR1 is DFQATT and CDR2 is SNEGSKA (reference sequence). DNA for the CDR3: TGCAGTGCTTCTCCGGGACAGGGGTTCACAGATACGCAGTATTTT. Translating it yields CSASPGQGFTDTQYF.

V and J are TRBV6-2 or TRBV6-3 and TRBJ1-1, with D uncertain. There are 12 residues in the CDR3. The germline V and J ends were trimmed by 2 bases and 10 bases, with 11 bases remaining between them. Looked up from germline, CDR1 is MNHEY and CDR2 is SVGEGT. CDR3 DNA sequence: TGTGCCAGCAGTTACGGTGGGTATTCAGCTTTCTTT. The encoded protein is CASSYGGYSAFF.

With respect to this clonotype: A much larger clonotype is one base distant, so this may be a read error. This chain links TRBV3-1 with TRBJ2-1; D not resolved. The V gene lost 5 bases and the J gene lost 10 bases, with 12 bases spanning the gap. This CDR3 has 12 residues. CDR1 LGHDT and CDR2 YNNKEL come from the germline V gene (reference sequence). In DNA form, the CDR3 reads TGTGCCAGCAGCTCGACCTCCTACGAGCAGTTCTTC. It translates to CASSSTSYEQFF.

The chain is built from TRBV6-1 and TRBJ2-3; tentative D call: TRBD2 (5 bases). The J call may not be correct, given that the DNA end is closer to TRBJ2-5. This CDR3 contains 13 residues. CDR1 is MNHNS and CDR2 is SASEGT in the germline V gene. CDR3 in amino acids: CASKVEGGETQYF. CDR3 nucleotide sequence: TGTGCCAGCAAGGTAGAGGGCGGGGAGACCCAGTACTTC.

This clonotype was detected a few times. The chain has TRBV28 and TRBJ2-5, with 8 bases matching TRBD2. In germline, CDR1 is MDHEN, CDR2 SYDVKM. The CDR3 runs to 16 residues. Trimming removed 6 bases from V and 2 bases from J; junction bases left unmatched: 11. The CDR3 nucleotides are TGTGCCAGCAGACAAAACGGGGGGGCCGGGCAAGAGACCCAGTACTTC. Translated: CASRQNGGAGQETQYF.

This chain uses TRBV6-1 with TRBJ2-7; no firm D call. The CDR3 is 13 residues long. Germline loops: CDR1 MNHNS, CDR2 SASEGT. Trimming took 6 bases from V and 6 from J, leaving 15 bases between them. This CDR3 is CASSTSLPCEQYF. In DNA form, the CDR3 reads TGTGCCAGCAGCACCTCCCTTCCCTGCGAGCAGTACTTC.

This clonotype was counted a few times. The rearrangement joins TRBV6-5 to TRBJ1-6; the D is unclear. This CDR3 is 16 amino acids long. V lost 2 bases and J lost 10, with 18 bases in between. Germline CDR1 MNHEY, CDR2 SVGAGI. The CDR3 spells CASSYEQPVGKSPLHF. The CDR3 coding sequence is TGTGCCAGCAGTTACGAGCAGCCGGTAGGGAAATCACCCCTCCACTTT.